This TCR beta chain was recorded in a study of graft-versus-host responses after intestinal transplantation. As for the study in general: As for transplant type, recipients had multivisceral, liver-intestinal, or isolated intestinal grafts. Tacrolimus plus steroids were given to all recipients for about three years, preceded by anti-thymocyte globulin induction.

Using immunoSEQ multiplex PCR, the repertoire was profiled, and TCRdb retains in-frame clones only, with some absent. The sample has about 94,000 clones, about 91% seen once. This CDR3 region has 15 residues. V lost 0 bases and J 0 bases, leaving 8 bases between the germline ends. Germline V lookup: CDR1 MNHEY, CDR2 SVGAGI. This clone was counted a few times. Its antigen remains unknown. Study results and caveats: Recipient bone marrow held GvH clones, some seen earlier in ileum or blood.

The chain links TRBV6-5 to TRBJ1-1; D might be TRBD1 (5 bases). The clonotype originates from a human donor who received an intestinal transplant. The sample consisted of unstimulated CD8+ T cells sorted from spleen or lymph node cells, taken before intestinal transplant. The CDR3 sequence is CASSYSTAMNTEAFF. CDR3 in DNA: TGTGCCAGCAGTTACTCGACAGCCATGAACACTGAAGCTTTCTTT.